Below are 16 T cell receptor beta chains sequenced from a single sample in a study of OX40 agonist ivuxolimab in advanced cancers. TCRdb's table, derived via immunoSEQ multiplex PCR, lists solely in-frame clones and lacks some. Found here are around 86,000 clones, 89% of them singletons; the top ten hold around 0.38%. The sequenced sample was CD4+ or CD8+ T cells sorted from blood, obtained in a trial of the OX40 agonist ivuxolimab. Every receptor here comes from an adult with an advanced solid tumor such as melanoma, head and neck, liver or kidney cancer.

Here the CDR3 DNA reads TGTGCCAGCTCACCACCTGCGGGAGGAGTCTACAATGAGCAGTTCTTC. Its protein product is CASSPPAGGVYNEQFF. V and J are TRBV18 and TRBJ2-1; TRBD2 matches at 8 bases. Germline CDR1 and CDR2: KGHSH and LQKENI. The ends lost 0 bases at V and 3 bases at J; junction bases unmatched: 4. There are 16 residues in the CDR3.

The chain recombines TRBV28 with TRBJ1-1; no reliable D call. CDR1 and CDR2 from the germline V gene are MDHEN and SYDVKM. The CDR3 totals 15 residues. The V end lost 3 bases, the J end lost 1 base, and 12 bases lay between the germline ends. The CDR3 region is CASSFLGGKNTEAFF. The CDR3 DNA sequence: TGTGCCAGCAGTTTCCTAGGAGGGAAGAACACTGAAGCTTTCTTT.

The rearrangement joins TRBV19 to TRBJ2-4; tentatively, D is TRBD2 (6 bases). V was clipped by 3 bases and J by 0 bases, with 15 bases between them. The V gene's germline CDR1 is LNHDA and CDR2 SQIVND (reference sequence). This CDR3 is built from 17 residues. The CDR3, as DNA: TGTGCCAGTAGTATGAGGGGCGGGACCCTAGCCAAAAACATTCAGTACTTC. It translates to CASSMRGGTLAKNIQYF.

This rearrangement joins TRBV18 to TRBJ2-7, with 11 bases identical to TRBD2. V was clipped by 5 bases and J by 4 bases; unmatched bases: 7. This CDR3 has 15 amino acids. Germline V gene sequence: CDR1 KGHSH, CDR2 LQKENI. For the CDR3, the DNA is TGTGCCAGCTCATTTACTAGCGGGAGAGCATACGAGCAGTACTTC. It codes for CASSFTSGRAYEQYF.

The gene calls are TRBV6-6 and TRBJ2-7; 9 bases align to TRBD2. This CDR3 is built from 15 residues. V shed 7 bases and J 3 bases; nucleotides not matched to a gene: 10. Germline assignment: CDR1 MNHNY and CDR2 SVGAGI (reference sequence). The CDR3 is CASNSKLAGVYEQYF. The CDR3 DNA reads TGTGCCAGCAATTCGAAACTAGCGGGCGTCTACGAGCAGTACTTC.

V usage is TRBV5-4 and J usage is TRBJ1-2, with a weak D call TRBD1 (6 bases). Germline CDR1 is SGHNT and CDR2 is YYREEE (reference sequence). V lost 0 bases and J 6 bases, leaving 18 bases between the germline ends. The CDR3 covers 16 residues. The CDR3 is CASSLENRVVGDGYTF. For the CDR3, the DNA is TGTGCCAGCAGCTTGGAGAACAGGGTCGTGGGGGATGGCTACACCTTC.

The chain is built from TRBV4-1 and TRBJ2-5; D gene unclear. This CDR3 has 13 residues. Germline CDR1 MGHRA, CDR2 YSYEKL. Trimming took off 4 bases at V and 5 bases at J, with 11 bases between the two ends. CDR3 residues: CASSRWMWETQYF. The CDR3 DNA reads TGCGCCAGCAGCCGCTGGATGTGGGAGACCCAGTACTTC.

The chain has TRBV2 and TRBJ2-2; 9 nucleotides align to TRBD1. CDR3 length: 15 amino acids. Trimming at V came to 6 bases and at J to 2 bases, leaving 4 bases not matched to a gene. Per germline, CDR1 SNHLY and CDR2 FYNNEI. The CDR3 bases are TGTGCCAGCAGAACAGGGGGCACTAACACCGGGGAGCTGTTTTTT. Its translation: CASRTGGTNTGELFF.

The gene calls are TRBV30 and TRBJ2-7; perhaps TRBD1 as D (6 bases). The CDR3 runs to 14 residues. From germline, CDR1 is GTSNPN and CDR2 SVGIG (reference sequence). V lost 0 bases and J 1 base, leaving 10 bases between the germline ends. The CDR3 sequence is CAWSVQGLSYEQYF. The DNA for the CDR3 is TGTGCCTGGAGTGTACAGGGATTATCCTACGAGCAGTACTTC. Together with reference TRBV30 and TRBJ2-7, the CDR3 gives the full variable domain: SQTIHQWPATLVQPVGSPLSLECTVEGTSNPNLYWYRQAAGRGLQLLFYSVGIGQISSEVPQNLSASRPQDRQFILSSKKLLLSDSGFYLCAWSVQGLSYEQYFGPGTRLTVT.

The rearrangement uses TRBV19 and TRBJ2-7, with D perhaps being TRBD1 or TRBD2 (5 bases each). CDR1 and CDR2 (germline): LNHDA, SQIVND (reference sequence). This CDR3 spans 15 amino acids. Trimming pared 5 bases from V and 0 bases from J, leaving 14 bases between. DNA of the CDR3: TGTGCCAGTAGTGGGACGGACTCGAGCTCCTACGAGCAGTACTTC. Its protein product is CASSGTDSSSYEQYF.

The chain recombines TRBV9 with TRBJ1-4, with D perhaps TRBD1 (5 bases). CDR1 is SGDLS and CDR2 is YYNGEE in the germline V gene. The CDR3 is 16 amino acids. The V end lost 2 bases, the J end lost 4 bases, and 15 bases lay between the germline ends. CDR3 sequence: CASSVSVGGSNEKLFF. CDR3 in DNA: TGTGCCAGCAGCGTGAGTGTGGGGGGAAGTAATGAAAAACTGTTTTTT.

This clone was counted once. This rearrangement joins TRBV5-1 to TRBJ2-5; D is uncertain. Between the trimmed V and J ends, which lost 4 bases and 2 bases, there was a span of 3 bases. Germline V gives CDR1 SGHRS, CDR2 YFSETQ. This CDR3 region has 11 residues. The CDR3 spells CASSEQETQYF. In nucleotides, the CDR3 is TGCGCCAGCAGCGAACAAGAGACCCAGTACTTC.

This chain joins TRBV5-4 and TRBJ2-2, with TRBD2 identical over 8 bases. Germline V gene data show CDR1 as SGHNT and CDR2 as YYREEE (reference sequence). V was clipped by 4 bases and J by 0 bases; unmatched bases: 5. The CDR3 is 16 residues long. The CDR3: CASSHRTSPNTGELFF. In DNA form, the CDR3 reads TGTGCCAGCAGCCATCGGACTAGCCCGAACACCGGGGAGCTGTTTTTT. Supplemented by reference TRBV5-4 and TRBJ2-2, the full variable domain reads ETGVTQSPTHLIKTRGQQVTLRCSSQSGHNTVSWYQQALGQGPQFIFQYYREEENGRGNFPPRFSGLQFPNYSSELNVNALELDDSALYLCASSHRTSPNTGELFFGEGSRLTVL.

CDR3 protein: CASSTQGGPYEQYF. Written as DNA, the CDR3 is TGTGCCAGCAGCACCCAGGGGGGCCCTTACGAGCAGTACTTC. V and J are TRBV7-8 and TRBJ2-7; TRBD1 is a possible D gene (7 bases). V gave up 5 bases and J gave up 4 bases, with 15 bases separating them. The V gene's germline CDR1 is SGHVS and CDR2 FQNEAQ. The CDR3 loop spans 14 amino acids.

The CDR3 coding sequence is TGTGCCAGCAGCCCGGCCGGGAACTATGGCTACACCTTC. This codes for CASSPAGNYGYTF. The rearrangement joins TRBV14 to TRBJ1-2; D call uncertain. The ends were cut back, 4 bases at V and 2 bases at J, with 8 bases in the middle. This CDR3 is 13 amino acids long. The germline V gene has CDR1 SGHDN and CDR2 FVKESK.

The chain joins TRBV19 to TRBJ1-3; possible D gene TRBD1, 5 bases. Germline lookup yields CDR1 LNHDA and CDR2 SQIVND (reference sequence). There are 14 residues in the CDR3. Trimming removed 2 bases from V and 7 bases from J, with 12 bases in between. The CDR3 sequence: CASSIWGVGNTIYF. The CDR3 DNA is TGTGCCAGTAGTATATGGGGCGTCGGGAACACCATATATTTT.